Below are 9 T cell receptor beta chains sequenced from a single sample in a study of T cell responses to AZD1222 COVID-19 vaccine. Sequencing used immunoSEQ multiplex PCR; TCRdb keeps in-frame clones, though not all of them. The table has about 120,000 clones, 90% to 95% seen once. Sequences were derived from peripheral blood, sampled on day 0 of AZD1222 vaccination. The receptor set was obtained from an adult in good health.

The V and J genes are TRBV2 and TRBJ1-3; 7 bases fit TRBD1. The length of the CDR3 is 16 residues. Germline trimming cut 2 bases from V and 4 bases from J; bases unmatched to any gene: 8. The V gene's germline CDR1 is SNHLY and CDR2 FYNNEI. This CDR3 is CASSELPTGVGNTIYF. The CDR3, as DNA: TGTGCCAGCAGTGAACTCCCCACAGGGGTAGGAAACACCATATATTTT.

This chain connects TRBV13 to TRBJ1-5; 8 nucleotides align to TRBD1. CDR3 size: 15 residues. Germline loops: CDR1 PRHDT, CDR2 FYEKMQ (reference sequence). Trimming took 5 bases from V and 2 from J; bases not matched to a gene: 5. CDR3 region: CASSVRGPGNQPQHF. In DNA form, the CDR3 reads TGTGCCAGCAGCGTCAGGGGGCCAGGCAATCAGCCCCAGCATTTT.

This clone was seen only a few times. The chain links TRBV5-1 to TRBJ1-2; 9 nucleotides agree with TRBD1. Germline V gene sequence: CDR1 SGHRS, CDR2 YFSETQ. The CDR3 is 15 amino acids. J lost 7 bases, V lost 0 bases, and 7 bases had no gene match. The CDR3 DNA follows: TGCGCCAGCAGCTTGGAGGGACAGGGCCCGGGTGGCTACACCTTC. Amino acid sequence: CASSLEGQGPGGYTF.

The J gene is TRBJ2-2, the V gene TRBV6-1; D is uncertain. CDR3 length: 15 amino acids. Germline V gene data show CDR1 as MNHNS and CDR2 as SASEGT. Trimming took off 2 bases at V and 1 base at J, with 8 bases between the two ends. The CDR3 DNA follows: TGTGCCAGCAGTGAAAGTACAGAGAACACCGGGGAGCTGTTTTTT. This encodes CASSESTENTGELFF.

The rearrangement joins TRBV7-2 to TRBJ2-7; D possibly corresponds to TRBD1 (5 bases). Germline CDR1 SGHTA, CDR2 FQGNSA. The CDR3 sequence is 14 residues long. The V and J ends lost 1 base and 4 bases respectively, with 11 bases between them. This CDR3 reads CASSLGDAGYEQYF. The CDR3 nucleotides are TGTGCCAGCAGCTTAGGTGATGCAGGGTACGAGCAGTACTTC. Variable domain in full (rest from reference TRBV7-2 and TRBJ2-7): GAGVSQSPSNKVTEKGKDVELRCDPISGHTALYWYRQSLGQGLEFLIYFQGNSAPDKSGLPSDRFSAERTGGSVSTLTIQRTQQEDSAVYLCASSLGDAGYEQYFGPGTRLTVT.

This clone was observed once. The chain employs TRBV9 and TRBJ1-1, with D perhaps matching TRBD1 (6 bases). Germline CDR1 and CDR2: SGDLS and YYNGEE. V was cut by 7 bases and J by 3 bases, with 13 bases left in between. The CDR3 has 13 amino acids. The CDR3 DNA reads TGTGCCAGCGGAGGGGGGATGCACACTGAAGCTTTCTTT. Its protein product is CASGGGMHTEAFF.

This clone was observed a handful of times. The V gene is TRBV19, the J gene TRBJ2-2; 9 bases map to TRBD2. Looked up from germline, CDR1 is LNHDA and CDR2 is SQIVND (reference sequence). With V trimmed by 4 bases and J by 5 bases, 5 bases remained unmatched. The CDR3 is 15 amino acids. The CDR3 DNA reads as TGTGCCAGTAGTACCACTAGCGGGTTAACCGGGGAGCTGTTTTTT. Protein sequence: CASSTTSGLTGELFF.

The chain carries TRBV7-9 and TRBJ2-5; 10 bases match TRBD1. The CDR3 contains 14 residues. V was clipped by 5 bases and J by 4 bases; unmatched bases: 4. CDR1 is SEHNR and CDR2 is FQNEAQ in the germline V gene (reference sequence). CDR3 region: CASSPWDRGETQYF. The CDR3 DNA is TGTGCCAGCAGCCCGTGGGACAGGGGAGAGACCCAGTACTTC.

This CDR3 reads CASSLEPANTEAFF. In nucleotides, the CDR3 is TGTGCCAGCAGCTTGGAGCCCGCGAACACTGAAGCTTTCTTT. The chain couples TRBV5-6 to TRBJ1-1; D call uncertain. The length of the CDR3 is 14 residues. The germline V gene encodes CDR1 SGHDT and CDR2 YYEEEE. V shed 0 bases and J shed 1 base, with 7 bases lying between them. The full variable domain, rest sourced from reference TRBV5-6 and TRBJ1-1, is DAGVTQSPTHLIKTRGQQVTLRCSPKSGHDTVSWYQQALGQGPQFIFQYYEEEERQRGNFPDRFSGHQFPNYSSELNVNALLLGDSALYLCASSLEPANTEAFFGQGTRLTVV.